The sequence of this T cell receptor beta chain was determined in a study of shared clonotypes between healthy human individuals. Study results and limitations: Naive CD4 clonotypes overlapped across a handful of donors at roughly 5%. Among the subsets, naive ones generally showed larger estimated richness than memory ones.

Regarding this clone: Its antigen remains unknown.

Each subset's genomic DNA was shared equally among a number of immunoSEQ plates. Here immunoSEQ multiplex PCR was the method, and the copy in TCRdb shows in-frame clones only, minus some. This sample yields about 2 million clones, of which less than 95% are seen a single time; around 1% belongs to the top ten. In the naive CD8 group, cells lacked CD45RO and were positively selected for CCR7, so terminally differentiated effector memory CD45RA+ cells were left out. Trimming removed 4 bases at V and 4 bases at J, with 11 bases between. Germline CDR1 is SQVTM and CDR2 is ANQGSEA. The length of the CDR3 is 12 residues.

Input material: naive CD8+ T cells sorted from blood. J is TRBJ2-7 and V is TRBV29-1; D is unresolved. The clonotype comes from a man younger than 35 in good health. The CDR3 DNA follows: TGCAGCGTTGTGGACCAAGAATACGAGCAGTACTTC. This sequence encodes CSVVDQEYEQYF.